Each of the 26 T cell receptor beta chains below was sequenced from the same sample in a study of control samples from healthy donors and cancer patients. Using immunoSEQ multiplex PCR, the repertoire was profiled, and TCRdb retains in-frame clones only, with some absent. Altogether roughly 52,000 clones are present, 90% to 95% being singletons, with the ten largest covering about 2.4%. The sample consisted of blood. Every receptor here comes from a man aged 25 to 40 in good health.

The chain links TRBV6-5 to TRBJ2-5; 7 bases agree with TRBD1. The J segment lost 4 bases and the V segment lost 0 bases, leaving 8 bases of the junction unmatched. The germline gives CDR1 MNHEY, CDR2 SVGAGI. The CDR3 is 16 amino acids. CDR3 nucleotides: TGTGCCAGCAGTTACTCATCGACAGGGTTGGGAGAGACCCAGTACTTC. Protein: CASSYSSTGLGETQYF.

CDR3 in amino acids: CASSGDRGNTEAFF. CDR3 nucleotides: TGTGCCAGCAGCGGAGACAGGGGGAACACTGAAGCTTTCTTT. The J gene is TRBJ1-1, the V gene TRBV7-9; 8 bases map to TRBD1. Unmatched junction bases numbered 3, after V lost 5 bases and J lost 1 base. This CDR3 region has 14 residues. CDR1 is SEHNR and CDR2 is FQNEAQ in the germline V gene (reference sequence).

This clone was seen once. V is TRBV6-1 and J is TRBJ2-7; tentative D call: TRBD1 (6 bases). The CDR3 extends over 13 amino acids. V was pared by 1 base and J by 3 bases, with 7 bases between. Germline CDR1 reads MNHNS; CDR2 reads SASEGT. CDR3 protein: CASSEGDNYEQYF. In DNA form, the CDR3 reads TGTGCCAGCAGTGAAGGGGACAACTACGAGCAGTACTTC.

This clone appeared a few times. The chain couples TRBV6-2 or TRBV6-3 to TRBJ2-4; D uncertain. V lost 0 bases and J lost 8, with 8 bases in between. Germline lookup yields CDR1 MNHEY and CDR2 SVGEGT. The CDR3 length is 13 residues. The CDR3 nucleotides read TGTGCCAGCAGTTACTCCACCGAAGACATTCAGTACTTC. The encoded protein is CASSYSTEDIQYF.

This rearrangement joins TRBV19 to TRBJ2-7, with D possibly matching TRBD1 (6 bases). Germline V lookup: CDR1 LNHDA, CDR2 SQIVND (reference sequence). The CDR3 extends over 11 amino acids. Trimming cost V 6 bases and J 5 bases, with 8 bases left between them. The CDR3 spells CASRQGNEQYF. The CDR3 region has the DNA TGTGCCAGTAGGCAGGGGAACGAGCAGTACTTC. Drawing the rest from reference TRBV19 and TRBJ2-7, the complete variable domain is DGGITQSPKYLFRKEGQNVTLSCEQNLNHDAMYWYRQDPGQGLRLIYYSQIVNDFQKGDIAEGYSVSREKKESFPLTVTSAQKNPTAFYLCASRQGNEQYFGPGTRLTVT.

CDR3 protein: CATITIEGSYNEQFF. Here the CDR3 DNA reads TGCGCCACCATTACCATAGAGGGATCCTACAATGAGCAGTTCTTC. This chain joins TRBV10-2 and TRBJ2-1, with D perhaps TRBD2 (5 bases). The length of the CDR3 is 15 residues. Trimming pared 10 bases from V and 1 base from J, leaving 17 bases between. Germline lookup yields CDR1 WSHSY and CDR2 SAAADI.

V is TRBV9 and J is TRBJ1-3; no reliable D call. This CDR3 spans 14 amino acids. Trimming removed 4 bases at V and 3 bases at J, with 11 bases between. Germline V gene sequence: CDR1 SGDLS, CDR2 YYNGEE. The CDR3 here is CASSSELSGNTIYF. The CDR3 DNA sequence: TGTGCCAGCAGCTCAGAACTGAGTGGAAACACCATATATTTT.

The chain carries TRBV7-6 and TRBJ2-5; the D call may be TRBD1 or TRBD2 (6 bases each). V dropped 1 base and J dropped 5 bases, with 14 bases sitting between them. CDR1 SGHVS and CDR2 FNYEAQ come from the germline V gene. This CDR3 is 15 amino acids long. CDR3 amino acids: CASSLGGGLGETQYF. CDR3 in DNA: TGTGCCAGCAGCTTAGGAGGGGGGCTGGGGGAGACCCAGTACTTC. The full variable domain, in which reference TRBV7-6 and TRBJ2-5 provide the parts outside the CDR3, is GAGVSQSPRYKVTKRGQDVALRCDPISGHVSLYWYRQALGQGPEFLTYFNYEAQQDKSGLPNDRFSAERPEGSISTLTIQRTEQRDSAMYRCASSLGGGLGETQYFGPGTRLLVL.

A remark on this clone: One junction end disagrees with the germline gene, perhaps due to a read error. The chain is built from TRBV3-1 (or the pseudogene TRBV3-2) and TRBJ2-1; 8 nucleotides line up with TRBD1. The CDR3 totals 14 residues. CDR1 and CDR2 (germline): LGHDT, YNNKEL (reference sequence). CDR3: CASSQTGGLNGQFF. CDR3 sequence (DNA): TGTGCCAGCAGCCAAACAGGGGGTCTCAATGGGCAGTTCTTC.

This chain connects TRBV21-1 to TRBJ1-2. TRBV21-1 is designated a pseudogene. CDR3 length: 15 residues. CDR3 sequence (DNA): TGTGCCAGCAGCAACCCCGATGCGGGGATCGGTGGCTACACCTTC. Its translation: CASSNPDAGIGGYTF.

CDR3 DNA sequence: TGTGCCATCAGTGAGTCGGGCCAGCCCAATCAGCCCCAGCATTTT. This translates into CAISESGQPNQPQHF. The chain links TRBV10-3 to TRBJ1-5, with D hard to call. This CDR3 is built from 15 residues. Looked up from germline, CDR1 is ENHRY and CDR2 is SYGVKD. V lost 0 bases and J lost 3, with 9 bases in between.

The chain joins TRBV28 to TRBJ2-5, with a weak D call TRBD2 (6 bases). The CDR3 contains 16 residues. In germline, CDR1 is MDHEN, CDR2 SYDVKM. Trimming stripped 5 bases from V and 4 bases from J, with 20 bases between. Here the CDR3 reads CASSPPPGGLGETQYF. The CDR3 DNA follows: TGTGCCAGCAGTCCTCCTCCCGGGGGTTTGGGAGAGACCCAGTACTTC. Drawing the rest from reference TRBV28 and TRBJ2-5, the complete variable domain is DVKVTQSSRYLVKRTGEKVFLECVQDMDHENMFWYRQDPGLGLRLIYFSYDVKMKEKGDIPEGYSVSREKKERFSLILESASTNQTSMYLCASSPPPGGLGETQYFGPGTRLLVL.

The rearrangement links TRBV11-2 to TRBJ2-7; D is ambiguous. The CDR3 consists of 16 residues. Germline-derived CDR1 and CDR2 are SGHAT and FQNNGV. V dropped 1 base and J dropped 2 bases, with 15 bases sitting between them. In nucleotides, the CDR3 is TGTGCCAGCAGCTTAGGGCGACACCCTGGAGCCTACGAGCAGTACTTC. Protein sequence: CASSLGRHPGAYEQYF. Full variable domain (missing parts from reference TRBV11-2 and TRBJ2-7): EAGVAQSPRYKIIEKRQSVAFWCNPISGHATLYWYQQILGQGPKLLIQFQNNGVVDDSQLPKDRFSAERLKGVDSTLKIQPAKLEDSAVYLCASSLGRHPGAYEQYFGPGTRLTVT.

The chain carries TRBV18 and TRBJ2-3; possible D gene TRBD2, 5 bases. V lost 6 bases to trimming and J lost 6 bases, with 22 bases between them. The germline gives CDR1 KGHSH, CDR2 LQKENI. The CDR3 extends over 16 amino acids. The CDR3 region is CASSFNQGLLQDTQYF. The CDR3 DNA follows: TGTGCCAGCTCCTTTAACCAAGGACTCCTTCAGGATACGCAGTATTTT.

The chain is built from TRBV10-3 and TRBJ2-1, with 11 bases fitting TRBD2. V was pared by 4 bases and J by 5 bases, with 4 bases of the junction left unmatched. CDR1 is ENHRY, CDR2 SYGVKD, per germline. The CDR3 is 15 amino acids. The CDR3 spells CAISGWGLADNEQFF. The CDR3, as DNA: TGTGCCATCAGTGGGTGGGGACTAGCGGACAATGAGCAGTTCTTC.

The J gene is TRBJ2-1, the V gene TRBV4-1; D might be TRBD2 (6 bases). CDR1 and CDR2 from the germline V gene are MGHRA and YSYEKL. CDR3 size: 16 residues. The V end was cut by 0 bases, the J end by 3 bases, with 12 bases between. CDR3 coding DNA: TGCGCCAGCAGCCAAGAGGGTAGCGGAAGCTACAATGAGCAGTTCTTC. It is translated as CASSQEGSGSYNEQFF.

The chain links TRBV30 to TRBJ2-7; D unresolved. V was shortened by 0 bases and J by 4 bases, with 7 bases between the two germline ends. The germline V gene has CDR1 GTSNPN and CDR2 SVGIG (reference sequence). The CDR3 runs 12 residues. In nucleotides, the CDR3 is TGTGCCTGGAGTGTAACACCTTACGAGCAGTACTTC. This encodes CAWSVTPYEQYF. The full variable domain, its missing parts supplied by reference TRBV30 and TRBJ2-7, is SQTIHQWPATLVQPVGSPLSLECTVEGTSNPNLYWYRQAAGRGLQLLFYSVGIGQISSEVPQNLSASRPQDRQFILSSKKLLLSDSGFYLCAWSVTPYEQYFGPGTRLTVT.

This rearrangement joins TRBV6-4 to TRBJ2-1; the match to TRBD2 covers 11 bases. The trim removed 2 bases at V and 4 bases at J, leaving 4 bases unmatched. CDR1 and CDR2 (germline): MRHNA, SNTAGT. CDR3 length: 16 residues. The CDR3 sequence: CASSDQASGGYNEQFF. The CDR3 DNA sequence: TGTGCCAGCAGTGACCAAGCTAGCGGGGGGTACAATGAGCAGTTCTTC.

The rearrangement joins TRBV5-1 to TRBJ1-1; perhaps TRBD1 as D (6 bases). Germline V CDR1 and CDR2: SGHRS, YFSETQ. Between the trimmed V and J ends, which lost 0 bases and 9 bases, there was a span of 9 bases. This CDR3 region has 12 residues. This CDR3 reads CASSLGTGKAFF. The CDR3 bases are TGCGCCAGCAGCTTGGGAACAGGGAAAGCTTTCTTT.

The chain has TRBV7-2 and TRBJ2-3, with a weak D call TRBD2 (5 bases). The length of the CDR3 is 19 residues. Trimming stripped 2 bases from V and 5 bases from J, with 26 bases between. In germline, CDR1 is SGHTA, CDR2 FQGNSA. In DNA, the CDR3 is TGTGCCAGCAGCTTACCCTATAACCTTAGCGCCGGGATTAGAGATACGCAGTATTTT. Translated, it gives CASSLPYNLSAGIRDTQYF.

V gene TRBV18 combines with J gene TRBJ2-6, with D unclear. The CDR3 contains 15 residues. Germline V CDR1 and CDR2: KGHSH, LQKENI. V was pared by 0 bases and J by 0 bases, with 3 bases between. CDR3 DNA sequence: TGTGCCAGCTCACCACCGGGCTCTGGGGCCAACGTCCTGACTTTC. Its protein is CASSPPGSGANVLTF.

The CDR3 DNA follows: TGTGCCAGCAGCTTTACGGGGGCTCGGGAGCAGTACTTC. Translation gives CASSFTGAREQYF. The chain uses TRBV7-2 and TRBJ2-7, with D perhaps assigned TRBD1 or TRBD2 (6 bases each). The germline CDR1 and CDR2 sequences are SGHTA and FQGNSA. Trimming left V 3 bases short and J 7 bases short, with 13 bases between. This CDR3 contains 13 residues.

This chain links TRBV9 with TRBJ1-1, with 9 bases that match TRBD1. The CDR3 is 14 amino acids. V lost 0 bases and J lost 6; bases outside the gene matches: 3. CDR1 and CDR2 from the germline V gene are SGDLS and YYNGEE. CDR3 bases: TGTGCCAGCAGCGTAGTGGACAGGGGTGCTGAAGCTTTCTTT. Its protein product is CASSVVDRGAEAFF.

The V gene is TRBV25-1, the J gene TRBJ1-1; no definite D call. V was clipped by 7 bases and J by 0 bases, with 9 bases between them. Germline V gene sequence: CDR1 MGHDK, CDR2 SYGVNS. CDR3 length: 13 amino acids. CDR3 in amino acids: CASKSTLNTEAFF. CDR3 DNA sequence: TGTGCCAGCAAAAGCACATTGAACACTGAAGCTTTCTTT.

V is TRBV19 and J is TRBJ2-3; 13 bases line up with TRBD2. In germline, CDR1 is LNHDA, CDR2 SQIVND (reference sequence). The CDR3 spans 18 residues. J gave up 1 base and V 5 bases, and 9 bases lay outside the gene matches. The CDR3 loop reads CASSFRLAGGSGTDTQYF. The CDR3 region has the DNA TGTGCCAGTAGTTTCCGACTAGCGGGAGGTTCTGGCACAGATACGCAGTATTTT.

CDR3 nucleotides: TGTGCCAGCAGCCCTAATAGCGGGAGGTTAAACGGGGAGCTGTTTTTT. Its translation is CASSPNSGRLNGELFF. This chain uses TRBV6-2 or TRBV6-3 with TRBJ2-2; 10 positions match TRBD2. J gave up 7 bases and V 6 bases, and 11 bases lay outside the gene matches. CDR1 MNHEY and CDR2 SVGEGT come from the germline V gene. The CDR3 totals 16 residues.